The clone carrying this TCR beta chain appeared a few times. The antigen remains unidentified. This entry belongs to a study of T cell repertoires in cytomegalovirus infection. Study background: In public TCR beta signatures, there were indications of both CMV infection and matching HLA type.

Looked up from germline, CDR1 is SEHNR and CDR2 is FQNEAQ (reference sequence). There are 17 residues in the CDR3. Trimming stripped 0 bases from V and 0 bases from J, with 12 bases between. TCRdb independently ran MiXCR on the reads; one entry per CDR3 protein. The table includes 170,000 or so distinct CDR3 sequences, roughly a sixth detected once. Study-wide results and limits: Clonotype analysis showed dominance of the ex vivo response by HLA-C-restricted CMV-specific TCR beta clonotypes. Identification of carriers of CMV plus the relevant HLA was achieved through cumulative public TCR beta family frequency.

The sample comprised CD8+ T cells from PBMCs. The receptor comes from a human donor in good health (CMV status not recorded). Some clones in this sample may be carry-over from other donors' samples. The chain combines TRBV7-9 with TRBJ2-4; possible D gene TRBD2, 5 bases. CDR3 region: CASSLAREGLAKNIQYF. CDR3 nucleotides: TGTGCCAGCAGCTTAGCGCGTGAGGGTCTAGCCAAAAACATTCAGTACTTC. The whole variable domain, remainder taken from reference TRBV7-9 and TRBJ2-4, is DTGVSQNPRHKITKRGQNVTFRCDPISEHNRLYWYRQTLGQGPEFLTYFQNEAQLEKSRLLSDRFSAERPKGSFSTLEIQRTEQGDSAMYLCASSLAREGLAKNIQYFGAGTRLSVL.